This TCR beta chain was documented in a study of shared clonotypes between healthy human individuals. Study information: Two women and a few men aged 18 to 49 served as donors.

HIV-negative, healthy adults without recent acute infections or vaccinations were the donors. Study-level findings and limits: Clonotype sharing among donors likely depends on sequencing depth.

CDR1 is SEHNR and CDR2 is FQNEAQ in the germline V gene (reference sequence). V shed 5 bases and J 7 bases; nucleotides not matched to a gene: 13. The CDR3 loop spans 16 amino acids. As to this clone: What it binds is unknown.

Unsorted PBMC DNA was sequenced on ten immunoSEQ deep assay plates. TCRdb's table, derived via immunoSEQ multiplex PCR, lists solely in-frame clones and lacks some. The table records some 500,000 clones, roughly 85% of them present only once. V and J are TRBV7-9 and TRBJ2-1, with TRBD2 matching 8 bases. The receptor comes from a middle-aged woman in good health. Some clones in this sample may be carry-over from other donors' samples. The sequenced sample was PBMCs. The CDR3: CASSVRERELGNEQFF. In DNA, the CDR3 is TGTGCCAGCAGCGTTAGAGAGCGGGAGTTAGGGAATGAGCAGTTCTTC.